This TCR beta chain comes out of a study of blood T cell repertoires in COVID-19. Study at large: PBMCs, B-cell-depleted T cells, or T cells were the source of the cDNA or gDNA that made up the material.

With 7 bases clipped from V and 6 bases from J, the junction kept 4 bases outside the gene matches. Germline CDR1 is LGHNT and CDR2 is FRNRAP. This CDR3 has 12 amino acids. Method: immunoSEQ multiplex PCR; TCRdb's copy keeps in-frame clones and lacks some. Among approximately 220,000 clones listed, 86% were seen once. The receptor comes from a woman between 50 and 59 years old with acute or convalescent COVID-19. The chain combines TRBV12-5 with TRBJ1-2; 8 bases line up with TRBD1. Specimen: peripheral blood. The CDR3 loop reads CASARQGNGYTF. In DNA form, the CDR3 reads TGTGCTAGTGCCCGACAGGGGAATGGCTACACCTTC.